The entry that follows covers one T cell receptor beta chain sequence. This sample was taken from a study of blood T cell repertoires in COVID-19. Study-level information: Some COVID-19 samples were acute and others convalescent; all came from the United States, Italy and Spain. T cells, B-cell-depleted T cells, or PBMCs provided the cDNA or gDNA that served as material.

Authors' processing steps: Reference gene primer amplification in the assay estimated nucleated cell counts. Assay: immunoSEQ multiplex PCR; the TCRdb copy retains only in-frame clones and omits some. Clone size and V and J calls were adopted from that table, with D and trimming inferred from the DNA. Of just over 95,000 clones listed, approximately 87% are singletons. Trimming shortened V by 0 bases and J by 2 bases, and 8 bases separated the two germline ends. The CDR3 contains 15 residues. Germline V gives CDR1 SGHDN, CDR2 FVKESK. This clonotype was sampled from a human donor in a cohort sampled during active COVID-19. The chain uses TRBV14 and TRBJ1-3, with no clear D. Sequences were obtained from peripheral blood. CDR3 sequence (DNA): TGTGCCAGCAGCCAAGATTATGTCGCTGGAAACACCATATATTTT. Translating gives CASSQDYVAGNTIYF.